This T cell receptor beta chain appears in the sequencing data of a study of PD-1 blockade in classical Hodgkin lymphoma. In every patient, relapse followed autologous stem cell transplantation, while exposure to brentuximab vedotin differed. Germline V gives CDR1 LNHDA, CDR2 SQIVND (reference sequence). V lost 7 bases to trimming and J lost 4 bases, with 16 bases between them. CDR3 length: 14 amino acids. This clone came up a few times. Antigen: not known. Libraries were prepared by immunoSEQ multiplex PCR; TCRdb keeps only in-frame clonotypes and omits some of them. Here the sample spans approximately 160,000 clones, nearly 80% being singletons. Findings and limits, study-wide: While CD8+ TCR diversity did not rise significantly by C4D1, CD4+ TCR diversity did. Similar baseline diversity was found in complete responders and newly diagnosed patients. What caused the repertoire differences, perhaps disease activity or prior therapy, remains undefined. Patients were excluded if nivolumab began under 1 year after ASCT (the autologous transplant).

The clonotype was recovered from a human donor with classical Hodgkin lymphoma. The sequenced sample was peripheral blood mononuclear cells (PBMCs), obtained before the second cycle of nivolumab. V gene TRBV19 combines with J gene TRBJ1-2; weak D call: TRBD1 (5 bases). CDR3 in DNA: TGTGCCAGTACTGCTCAGGGTAGGGGCTATGGCTACACCTTC. It codes for CASTAQGRGYGYTF.